A selection of T cell receptor beta chains follows, all from one sample in a study of blood T cell repertoires in COVID-19. Clones were sequenced by immunoSEQ multiplex PCR, and TCRdb holds only the in-frame ones, with some missing. Among about 190,000 clones listed, nearly 90% were seen once. The sequenced material came from peripheral blood. These receptors all stem from a man in his 60s with active or convalescent COVID-19. Each CDR3 is given with its conserved first and last residue. A D gene is named only where the DNA matches it firmly. Expanded clones are given a class, and other clones once, few, many or no size at all.

cdr3_aa,cdr3_nt,v_call,j_call,clone_size,d_call
CASAGQRSYEQYF,TGCGCCAGCGCGGGACAGCGCTCCTACGAGCAGTACTTC,TRBV5-1,TRBJ2-7,NA,NA
CASSSKTGVHEQYF,TGTGCCAGCAGCTCCAAGACAGGGGTCCACGAGCAGTACTTC,TRBV7-3,TRBJ2-7,NA,TRBD1
CAWSVVMTGTNGYTF,TGTGCCTGGAGTGTGGTTATGACGGGAACTAATGGCTACACCTTC,TRBV30,TRBJ1-2,NA,NA
CASSLGGQGNGYTF,TGCGCCAGCAGCTTGGGCGGACAGGGTAATGGCTACACCTTC,TRBV5-1,TRBJ1-2,NA,TRBD1
CASSLTGSGANVLTF,TGTGCCAGCAGCTTGACCGGCTCTGGGGCCAACGTCCTGACTTTC,TRBV5-8,TRBJ2-6,NA,NA
CASRGGRSLREAFF,TGTGCCAGCAGGGGAGGCAGGTCACTGCGGGAAGCTTTCTTT,TRBV7-9,TRBJ1-1,NA,NA
CASSQGTPGDTQYF,TGTGCCAGCAGCCAAGGGACTCCGGGGGATACGCAGTATTTT,TRBV3-1/TRBV3-2,TRBJ2-3,NA,NA
CAISESEFRTDTQYF,TGTGCCATCAGTGAGTCAGAGTTTCGCACAGATACGCAGTATTTT,TRBV10-3,TRBJ2-3,NA,NA
CASSISGGDEKLFF,TGTGCCAGTAGTATATCAGGGGGTGATGAAAAACTGTTTTTT,TRBV19,TRBJ1-4,NA,TRBD1
CASSRLDDWVDTIYF,TGTGCCAGCAGCAGACTCGACGATTGGGTGGACACCATATATTTT,TRBV2,TRBJ1-3,NA,NA
CATSNRGANYGYTF,TGTGCCACCTCGAACAGGGGGGCTAACTATGGCTACACCTTC,TRBV6-5,TRBJ1-2,NA,TRBD1
CASSLVGRESYGYTF,TGTGCCAGCAGCTTAGTGGGGAGGGAAAGCTATGGCTACACCTTC,TRBV11-2,TRBJ1-2,NA,NA
CASSVSGTGNEQFF,TGCGCCAGCAGCGTATCGGGGACAGGCAATGAGCAGTTCTTC,TRBV5-1,TRBJ2-1,NA,TRBD1
CAWSILAGGHETQYF,TGTGCCTGGAGTATACTAGCGGGGGGGCACGAGACCCAGTACTTC,TRBV30,TRBJ2-5,NA,TRBD2
CASSQGGQTDTQYF,TGTGCCAGCAGCCAGGGGGGCCAGACAGATACGCAGTATTTT,TRBV11-2,TRBJ2-3,NA,NA
CASRNTGDSYNSPLHF,TGTGCCAGCAGAAATACAGGGGACTCCTATAATTCACCCCTCCACTTT,TRBV2,TRBJ1-6,NA,TRBD1
CASSQNVQGRGTQYF,TGTGCCAGCAGCCAAAACGTACAGGGTAGAGGGACCCAGTACTTC,TRBV4-2,TRBJ2-5,NA,NA
CSVERGGGGDTQYF,TGCAGCGTTGAACGAGGAGGGGGCGGAGATACGCAGTATTTT,TRBV29-1,TRBJ2-3,once,NA
CASSAWDRGGEQYF,TGTGCCAGCAGCGCCTGGGACAGGGGAGGCGAGCAGTACTTC,TRBV9,TRBJ2-7,NA,TRBD1
CASSQVPGTGDTEAFF,TGTGCCAGCAGCCAGGTGCCCGGGACAGGGGACACTGAAGCTTTCTTT,TRBV3-1/TRBV3-2,TRBJ1-1,NA,TRBD1
CASSQSASGVSRETQYF,TGTGCCAGCTCACAGTCGGCTAGCGGGGTGTCTCGGGAGACCCAGTACTTC,TRBV18,TRBJ2-5,few,TRBD2
CATSDLGTAGYF,TGTGCCACCAGTGATTTGGGGACTGCGGGGTACTTT,TRBV24-1,TRBJ1-6,NA,NA
CASSLGTVSDTQYF,TGCGCCAGCAGCCTCGGGACAGTATCAGATACGCAGTATTTT,TRBV5-1,TRBJ2-3,NA,TRBD1
CASSLGQGLGQETQYF,TGCGCCAGCAGCTTGGGACAGGGGCTAGGGCAAGAGACCCAGTACTTC,TRBV5-1,TRBJ2-5,NA,TRBD1
CASSHLAGGAETQYF,TGCGCCAGCAGCCATTTAGCGGGGGGGGCAGAGACCCAGTACTTC,TRBV4-1,TRBJ2-5,NA,TRBD2
CATSRPGTEINYGYTF,TGTGCCACCAGCAGACCCGGGACAGAGATCAACTATGGCTACACCTTC,TRBV15,TRBJ1-2,once,TRBD1
CAITAGQFYGYTF,TGTGCCATCACGGCGGGACAGTTCTATGGCTACACCTTC,TRBV10-3,TRBJ1-2,once,TRBD1
CASSQDSSQAHQPQHF,TGCGCCAGCAGCCAAGATAGCTCACAGGCGCATCAGCCCCAGCATTTT,TRBV4-1,TRBJ1-5,NA,NA
CASRQGGLAGYNEQFF,TGCGCCAGCAGACAAGGCGGACTAGCGGGATACAATGAGCAGTTCTTC,TRBV5-1,TRBJ2-1,NA,TRBD2
CASSSIRETQYF,TGCGCCAGCAGTTCGATACGGGAGACCCAGTACTTC,TRBV5-1,TRBJ2-5,NA,NA
CASSQDSNTQYF,TGTGCCAGCAGCCAAGATTCTAATACGCAGTATTTT,TRBV4-2,TRBJ2-3,NA,NA
CATSDAQTSGEPNEQFF,TGTGCCACCAGTGATGCGCAGACTAGCGGGGAACCCAATGAGCAGTTCTTC,TRBV24-1,TRBJ2-1,NA,TRBD2
CASNGGATDTQYF,TGCGCCAGCAACGGCGGAGCCACAGATACGCAGTATTTT,TRBV5-1,TRBJ2-3,NA,NA
CASSRTSGDDREQFF,TGTGCCAGCAGTCGAACTAGCGGGGACGATAGGGAGCAGTTCTTC,TRBV9,TRBJ2-1,NA,TRBD2
CASSLEGGEAFF,TGTGCCAGCAGCTTGGAAGGGGGTGAAGCTTTCTTT,TRBV11-1,TRBJ1-1,NA,NA
CASSRQGATVSPLHF,TGCGCCAGCAGCCGACAGGGCGCGACGGTTTCACCCCTCCACTTT,TRBV5-1,TRBJ1-6,NA,TRBD1
CASRSVGGSTEAFF,TGTGCCAGCAGGTCCGTAGGAGGGAGCACTGAAGCTTTCTTT,TRBV2,TRBJ1-1,NA,NA
CASSAVNEQYF,TGTGCCAGTTCTGCGGTCAACGAGCAGTACTTC,TRBV10-3,TRBJ2-7,NA,NA
CASSGGGATGELFF,TGTGCCAGCAGCGGAGGGGGCGCCACCGGGGAGCTGTTTTTT,TRBV7-8,TRBJ2-2,NA,NA
CASSTQGFRSNQPQHF,TGTGCCAGTAGTACACAGGGTTTTCGGAGCAATCAGCCCCAGCATTTT,TRBV19,TRBJ1-5,NA,NA
CASSLDLQRSSYEQYF,TGTGCCAGCAGCTTAGATCTACAGAGAAGCTCCTACGAGCAGTACTTC,TRBV7-8,TRBJ2-7,NA,NA
CASRAGGGNTIYF,TGTGCCAGCAGGGCGGGCGGCGGAAACACCATATATTTT,TRBV2,TRBJ1-3,NA,NA
CASSYLDAGRSAQHF,TGTGCCAGCAGTTACTTAGACGCAGGGAGGTCAGCCCAGCATTTT,TRBV6-6,TRBJ1-5,NA,NA
CASSRQGYEQYF,TGTGCCAGTAGCCGGCAGGGGTACGAGCAGTACTTC,TRBV19,TRBJ2-7,NA,NA
CASSPDRGRSETQYF,TGTGCCAGCAGTCCTGACAGGGGGAGAAGCGAGACCCAGTACTTC,TRBV6-5,TRBJ2-5,NA,TRBD1
CASSFRQGTLNTEAFF,TGTGCCAGCAGCTTCCGACAGGGAACGTTGAACACTGAAGCTTTCTTT,TRBV5-5,TRBJ1-1,once,TRBD1
CASSLTNQDGYTF,TGTGCCAGCAGCTTAACGAATCAGGATGGCTACACCTTC,TRBV7-3,TRBJ1-2,NA,NA
CASSQSADSEPYQPQHF,TGCGCCAGCAGTCAATCGGCCGACAGCGAACCCTATCAGCCCCAGCATTTT,TRBV23-1,TRBJ1-5,NA,NA
CASSQDRDQPQHF,TGTGCCAGCAGCCAAGATCGGGATCAGCCCCAGCATTTT,TRBV3-1/TRBV3-2,TRBJ1-5,few,NA
CASSAPAPPRPRDEQFF,TGTGCCAGCAGCGCCCCAGCTCCTCCACGGCCACGGGATGAGCAGTTCTTC,TRBV9,TRBJ2-1,NA,NA